This T cell receptor beta chain was profiled in a study of Ad26.COV2.S vaccination and SARS-CoV-2 variants. TCRdb keeps only in-frame clones here, not all; method: immunoSEQ multiplex PCR. The table lists just under 250,000 clones, 88% of them singletons. With regard to this clone: This specimen includes other DNA sequences encoding the same CDR3.

The sample's treatment: 19 received Ad26.COV2.S at low or high dose, single or two shots; 5 received placebo; per-sample allocation not given. Sampling occurred on day 63 after the first vaccine or placebo injection. Material: peripheral blood, obtained in a trial of Ad26.COV2.S vaccine versus placebo. This clonotype was obtained from a person aged 18-60 years who received the Ad26.COV2.S COVID-19 vaccine or a placebo.

As DNA, the CDR3 is TGTGCCAGCAGCCAAGGGGGACTAAATCAGCCCCAGCATTTT. Translating gives CASSQGGLNQPQHF. This chain uses TRBV3-1 (or the pseudogene TRBV3-2) with TRBJ1-5; D is perhaps TRBD1 (5 bases). Looked up from germline, CDR1 is LGHDT and CDR2 is YNNKEL (reference sequence). This CDR3 is built from 14 residues. Trimming left V 1 base short and J 4 bases short, with 8 bases between.